Following are 20 T cell receptor beta chains from one sample sequenced in a study of early T cells in non-severe SARS-CoV-2 infection. MiXCR, applied by TCRdb to the 5' RACE reads, yields one record per CDR3 protein. Among roughly 76,000 distinct CDR3 sequences listed, less than 15% were seen once. The specimen sequenced was whole blood. The receptors shown here come from an adult who was a healthcare worker with PCR-confirmed SARS-CoV-2 infection or an uninfected control (not recorded which).

This clonotype showed up many times. The chain combines TRBV24-1 with TRBJ2-1, with D possibly being TRBD2 (6 bases). V was shortened by 4 bases and J by 4 bases, with 16 bases between the two germline ends. Germline V gene lookup returns CDR1 KGHDR and CDR2 SFDVKD. CDR3 length: 16 residues. CDR3 DNA sequence: TGTGCCACCAGTGACCCCGGGGCCGGGGGATACAATGAGCAGTTCTTC. It encodes CATSDPGAGGYNEQFF.

There are many counts of this clonotype. The V and J genes are TRBV4-2 and TRBJ1-1, with D perhaps matching TRBD1 (5 bases). Germline V gives CDR1 LGHNA, CDR2 YNFKEQ. This CDR3 comprises 16 residues. The V end lost 1 base, the J end lost 10 bases, and 22 bases lay between the germline ends. The CDR3 reads CASSQGIWDVRQGAFF. CDR3 sequence (DNA): TGTGCCAGCAGCCAAGGGATCTGGGACGTCCGCCAAGGAGCTTTCTTT.

This clonotype was recorded at least ten times. The chain has TRBV6-1 and TRBJ2-5, with 7 positions matching TRBD1. V trimming: 1 base; J trimming: 2 bases; junction bases outside the gene matches: 4. This CDR3 is 15 amino acids long. Germline V gene sequence: CDR1 MNHNS, CDR2 SASEGT. This CDR3 reads CASSEGEGAQETQYF. The CDR3 DNA reads TGTGCCAGCAGTGAAGGCGAGGGGGCGCAAGAGACCCAGTACTTC.

The rearrangement uses TRBV20-1 and TRBJ2-3, with 7 positions matching TRBD2. The CDR3 totals 13 residues. Germline trimming cut 6 bases from V and 4 bases from J; bases unmatched to any gene: 7. Germline V gene sequence: CDR1 DFQATT, CDR2 SNEGSKA (reference sequence). CDR3 region: CSAERGRPDTQYF. The CDR3 nucleotides read TGCAGTGCCGAGCGCGGGAGACCAGATACGCAGTATTTT.

This chain joins TRBV19 and TRBJ1-1; no clear D. Per germline, CDR1 LNHDA and CDR2 SQIVND (reference sequence). There are 13 residues in the CDR3. The ends were cut back, 8 bases at V and 1 base at J, with 11 bases in the middle. DNA of the CDR3: TGTGCCAGTGCCGGGTCTGGGAACACTGAAGCTTTCTTT. Translation gives CASAGSGNTEAFF. The variable domain in full, with the rest retrieved from reference TRBV19 and TRBJ1-1, is DGGITQSPKYLFRKEGQNVTLSCEQNLNHDAMYWYRQDPGQGLRLIYYSQIVNDFQKGDIAEGYSVSREKKESFPLTVTSAQKNPTAFYLCASAGSGNTEAFFGQGTRLTVV.

This clonotype was counted between two and nine times. The chain carries TRBV5-1 and TRBJ1-1; no firm D call. CDR1 and CDR2 (germline): SGHRS, YFSETQ. The V gene lost 2 bases and the J gene lost 2 bases, with 7 bases spanning the gap. The CDR3 is 13 amino acids. CDR3 in amino acids: CASSFEGNTEAFF. The CDR3 nucleotides read TGCGCCAGCAGCTTCGAGGGTAACACTGAAGCTTTCTTT.

On this clonotype itself: This may be a read error, as it is one base from a much larger clone. This chain connects TRBV7-3 to TRBJ2-3; the match to TRBD2 covers 9 bases. There are 14 residues in the CDR3. From germline, CDR1 is SGHTA and CDR2 FQGTGA. The CDR3: CTSSSLAGTDTQYF. The CDR3 DNA is TGTACCAGCAGCTCTCTAGCGGGAACAGATACGCAGTATTTT.

In its sample, this clonotype was seen a few times. The chain uses TRBV10-2 and TRBJ1-5; D gene ambiguous. V lost 0 bases and J 2 bases, leaving 8 bases between the germline ends. CDR3 length equals 15 residues. CDR1 is WSHSY, CDR2 SAAADI, per germline. The CDR3 protein is CASSESSGRNQPQHF. DNA for the CDR3: TGCGCCAGCAGTGAGTCTAGCGGTCGCAATCAGCCCCAGCATTTT.

This clonotype came up many times. In DNA, the CDR3 is TGTGCCAGCGGGCCGACTAGCGGGAGTGAGACCCAGTACTTC. This encodes CASGPTSGSETQYF. J is TRBJ2-5 and V is TRBV7-3, with TRBD2 matching over 12 bases. J lost 5 bases, V lost 8 bases, and 6 bases had no gene match. Germline values: CDR1 SGHTA, CDR2 FQGTGA. CDR3 length equals 14 residues.

The V gene is TRBV6-1, the J gene TRBJ2-7; tentative D call: TRBD1 (6 bases). Germline CDR1 reads MNHNS; CDR2 reads SASEGT. V dropped 3 bases and J dropped 4 bases, with 7 bases sitting between them. The CDR3 loop spans 12 amino acids. The CDR3 DNA reads as TGTGCCAGCAGTGATACAGGGTACGAGCAGTACTTC. It is translated as CASSDTGYEQYF.

This clonotype came up a few times. The CDR3 region is CSARAPDPRGYYEQYF. The CDR3 nucleotides are TGCAGTGCTAGAGCGCCGGACCCTCGGGGCTACTACGAGCAGTACTTC. This rearrangement joins TRBV20-1 to TRBJ2-7; D could derive from TRBD1 or TRBD2 (5 bases each). CDR1 is DFQATT and CDR2 is SNEGSKA in the germline V gene (reference sequence). This CDR3 comprises 16 residues. Trimming took off 1 base at V and 3 bases at J, with 19 bases between the two ends.

The chain has TRBV3-1 and TRBJ2-7, with 7 bases matching TRBD1. The germline gives CDR1 LGHDT, CDR2 YNNKEL (reference sequence). This CDR3 is 13 amino acids long. The V gene end was trimmed by 4 bases and the J gene end by 5 bases; junction bases not matched to a gene: 5. CDR3 amino acids: CASSPGGWDEQYF. As DNA, the CDR3 is TGTGCCAGCAGCCCAGGGGGATGGGACGAGCAGTACTTC.

This chain links TRBV24-1 with TRBJ2-5; 7 nucleotides match TRBD1. V shed 5 bases and J 5 bases; nucleotides not matched to a gene: 7. The CDR3 has 14 residues. From germline, CDR1 is KGHDR and CDR2 SFDVKD. The CDR3 coding sequence is TGTGCCACCAGTGGAGGGGGCGAAAAGGAGACCCAGTACTTC. Encoded protein: CATSGGGEKETQYF.

This clonotype showed up many times. This CDR3 reads CSATPSGGQDTQYF. CDR3 bases: TGCAGTGCTACTCCTAGCGGGGGCCAAGATACGCAGTATTTT. The chain carries TRBV20-1 and TRBJ2-3; 10 bases map to TRBD2. V trimming: 4 bases; J trimming: 5 bases; junction bases outside the gene matches: 6. Germline CDR1 and CDR2: DFQATT and SNEGSKA (reference sequence). This CDR3 comprises 14 residues.

The chain combines TRBV5-1 with TRBJ2-2; D is undetermined. This CDR3 contains 15 residues. The ends were cut back, 2 bases at V and 1 base at J, with 9 bases in the middle. Germline CDR1 is SGHRS and CDR2 is YFSETQ. This CDR3 reads CASSFGPRNTGELFF. As DNA, the CDR3 is TGCGCCAGCAGCTTTGGGCCCAGGAACACCGGGGAGCTGTTTTTT.

This clonotype was seen more than once but under ten times. This chain joins TRBV4-2 and TRBJ1-5, with TRBD1 as a possible D gene (6 bases). Trimming removed 0 bases at V and 4 bases at J, with 13 bases between. Germline CDR1 LGHNA, CDR2 YNFKEQ. The CDR3 runs to 16 residues. The CDR3 spells CASSQDRNGQNQPQHF. The CDR3 bases are TGTGCCAGCAGCCAAGACCGTAACGGACAGAATCAGCCCCAGCATTTT.

Concerning this clonotype: Possible read error: a much larger clone is one base away. The V and J genes are TRBV10-1 and TRBJ2-7; no reliable D call. CDR3 length: 15 residues. Germline assignment: CDR1 WNHNN and CDR2 SYGVQD (reference sequence). V was shortened by 6 bases and J by 3 bases, with 18 bases between the two germline ends. DNA of the CDR3: TGCGCCAGCAGAGCTCCCCGGGCAGGACGCTACGAGCAGTACTTC. This gives the protein CASRAPRAGRYEQYF.

This clonotype occurred many times. The chain couples TRBV6-5 to TRBJ2-3; maybe TRBD2 (5 bases). The CDR3 length is 16 residues. Between the trimmed V and J ends, which lost 4 bases and 1 base, there was a span of 15 bases. The germline gives CDR1 MNHEY, CDR2 SVGAGI. This CDR3 is CASSFRGPLGTDTQYF. In DNA, the CDR3 is TGTGCCAGCAGTTTCCGCGGGCCCTTAGGCACAGATACGCAGTATTTT.

The chain is built from TRBV4-1 and TRBJ2-7; 7 bases agree with TRBD2. The V gene end was trimmed by 4 bases and the J gene end by 0 bases; junction bases not matched to a gene: 6. CDR1 and CDR2 (germline): MGHRA, YSYEKL. The length of the CDR3 is 15 residues. For the CDR3, the DNA is TGCGCCAGCAGCCCGGTAGGACTAGTCTCCTACGAGCAGTACTTC. This codes for CASSPVGLVSYEQYF.

There are many counts of this clonotype. The rearrangement links TRBV7-2 to TRBJ2-7; 14 positions match TRBD2. CDR3 length equals 17 residues. Trimming at V came to 5 bases and at J to 7 bases, leaving 13 bases not matched to a gene. Germline V gene data show CDR1 as SGHTA and CDR2 as FQGNSA. CDR3 region: CASSPGLAGATPREQYF. The CDR3 DNA follows: TGTGCCAGCAGCCCGGGACTAGCGGGGGCAACCCCAAGAGAGCAGTACTTC.